This T cell receptor beta chain was sequenced during a study of blood T cell repertoires in COVID-19. Across the whole study: The United States, Italy and Spain were the sources of the acute and convalescent COVID-19 samples.

The CDR3 spans 16 residues. V lost 7 bases, J lost 1 base, and 17 bases lay in between. Germline CDR1 and CDR2: SGHVS and FQNEAQ. Original processing methods: Amplified reference gene primers provided the basis for estimating nucleated cell counts. The assay was immunoSEQ multiplex PCR, and TCRdb's table has in-frame clones only and misses some. V, J and clone size reflect that table, while D and trimming were determined from the DNA. The sample yields approximately 36,000 clones, 88% seen once. The count of this clone is one. The chain joins TRBV7-8 to TRBJ2-1; TRBD2 is a possible D gene (7 bases). Input material: peripheral blood. The clonotype originates from a human donor in a cohort sampled during active COVID-19. CDR3 sequence: CASNPSRGASYNEQFF. For the CDR3, the DNA is TGTGCCAGCAACCCTAGCCGGGGGGCATCCTACAATGAGCAGTTCTTC.